These 30 T cell receptor beta chains share one sample of origin, sequenced in a study of T cells in Graves' hyperthyroidism and ophthalmopathy. Amplification yielded TCR beta CDR3 regions, with RNA transcripts as the source. Initially, a first-round RT-PCR of the TCR CDR3 employed the HTBI primer set. Using its own MiXCR run on the multiplex PCR reads, TCRdb lists one record per CDR3 protein. This table has about 500,000 distinct CDR3 sequences, around 15% appearing once. Source material: blood. These receptors came from a woman between 25 and 40 years old with Graves' ophthalmopathy.

Comments on this clonotype: Given a much more abundant clone one base away, this may be a read error. This chain links TRBV11-1 with TRBJ2-1; D not resolved. The CDR3 has 15 residues. Germline V gene sequence: CDR1 SGHAT, CDR2 FQDESV (reference sequence). CDR3 sequence reads: CASSLVGPLGNKQFF. Here the CDR3 DNA reads TGTGCCAGCAGCTTAGTCGGCCCTCTAGGCAATAAGCAGTTCTTC.

V and J are TRBV13 and TRBJ2-2, with 13 bases that match TRBD2. CDR3 length: 18 residues. Germline V gives CDR1 PRHDT, CDR2 FYEKMQ (reference sequence). Trimming removed 0 bases from V and 1 base from J; junction bases left unmatched: 2. CDR3 in amino acids: CASSLGGLAGKNTGELFF. CDR3 bases: TGTGCCAGCAGCTTAGGGGGACTAGCGGGGAAGAACACCGGGGAGCTGTTTTTT.

This clonotype was detected many times. The rearrangement uses TRBV28 and TRBJ1-5; unclear D gene. CDR1 is MDHEN and CDR2 is SYDVKM in the germline V gene. The V end lost 6 bases, the J end lost 2 bases, and 14 bases lay between the germline ends. This CDR3 has 15 residues. The CDR3 DNA sequence: TGTGCCAGCAGACCGGCGGGTTTGGGCAATCAGCCCCAGCATTTT. As protein: CASRPAGLGNQPQHF. Full variable domain (remainder filled in from reference TRBV28 and TRBJ1-5): DVKVTQSSRYLVKRTGEKVFLECVQDMDHENMFWYRQDPGLGLRLIYFSYDVKMKEKGDIPEGYSVSREKKERFSLILESASTNQTSMYLCASRPAGLGNQPQHFGDGTRLSIL.

In its sample, this clonotype was seen many times. In DNA form, the CDR3 reads TGTGCCAGCAGTTTCTCGCATAGGTCCTACGAGCAGTACTTC. It translates to CASSFSHRSYEQYF. This rearrangement joins TRBV12-3 or TRBV12-4 to TRBJ2-7; D ambiguous. The V end lost 3 bases, the J end lost 1 base, and 10 bases lay between the germline ends. CDR3 size: 14 residues.

This clonotype was recorded a few times. The chain uses TRBV29-1 and TRBJ1-3; possible D gene TRBD1, 5 bases. The germline V and J ends were trimmed by 1 base and 3 bases, with 7 bases remaining between them. Germline lookup yields CDR1 SQVTM and CDR2 ANQGSEA. This CDR3 is built from 13 residues. Here the CDR3 reads CSVEVQGGNTIYF. Written as DNA, the CDR3 is TGCAGCGTTGAAGTCCAGGGTGGAAACACCATATATTTT. The variable domain in full, with the rest retrieved from reference TRBV29-1 and TRBJ1-3, is SAVISQKPSRDICQRGTSLTIQCQVDSQVTMMFWYRQQPGQSLTLIATANQGSEATYESGFVIDKFPISRPNLTFSTLTVSNMSPEDSSIYLCSVEVQGGNTIYFGEGSWLTVV.

The table lists this clonotype with many counts. This chain joins TRBV2 and TRBJ2-7, with 8 bases that match TRBD2. CDR1 and CDR2 (germline): SNHLY, FYNNEI. The CDR3 runs 16 residues. Unmatched junction bases numbered 9, after V lost 2 bases and J lost 3 bases. The CDR3 sequence: CASSESPQTSVYEQYF. CDR3 nucleotide sequence: TGTGCCAGCAGTGAATCTCCCCAGACTAGCGTCTACGAGCAGTACTTC.

This clonotype was detected ten times or more. This chain's CDR3 is CAWSVGLAGAYEQYF. CDR3 DNA: TGTGCCTGGAGTGTAGGCCTAGCGGGAGCCTACGAGCAGTACTTC. V usage is TRBV30 and J usage is TRBJ2-7, with 10 bases lining up with TRBD2. The CDR3 has 15 amino acids. Per the germline V gene, CDR1 is GTSNPN and CDR2 is SVGIG (reference sequence). V lost 0 bases, J lost 2 bases, and 4 bases stayed unmatched.

This clonotype appeared once. A much larger clone sits a single nucleotide away, making a read error possible. The CDR3 end shows no conserved phenylalanine or tryptophan, and so a read error is likely. This chain joins TRBV25-1 and TRBJ1-1; D uncertain. The CDR3 extends over 15 amino acids. The V gene's germline CDR1 is MGHDK and CDR2 SYGVNS. Deletions cut 0 bases from V and 1 base from J, with 9 bases between. The CDR3 sequence: CASSEYKPGNTEAFS. CDR3 DNA: TGTGCCAGCAGTGAATATAAGCCGGGGAACACTGAAGCTTTCTCT.

This clonotype has at least ten counts. The chain's CDR3 is CSVRPGGGNTEAFF. In DNA form, the CDR3 reads TGCAGCGTGCGCCCGGGAGGTGGGAACACTGAAGCTTTCTTT. V and J are TRBV29-1 and TRBJ1-1; D uncertain. This CDR3 is 14 amino acids long. Trimming cost V 6 bases and J 1 base, with 15 bases left between them. Germline lookup yields CDR1 SQVTM and CDR2 ANQGSEA.

CDR3 protein: CASRRGNLDGYTF. The CDR3 nucleotides read TGTGCCAGCAGGAGGGGTAACCTGGATGGCTACACCTTC. The V call is TRBV5-5, the J call TRBJ1-2, with D perhaps matching TRBD1 (5 bases). This CDR3 comprises 13 residues. Per germline, CDR1 SGHKS and CDR2 YYEKEE (reference sequence). V was cut by 5 bases and J by 6 bases, with 14 bases left in between.

The gene calls are TRBV28 and TRBJ2-1; D is perhaps TRBD1 (5 bases). The CDR3 runs 17 residues. Between the trimmed V and J ends, which lost 5 bases and 2 bases, there was a span of 19 bases. In germline, CDR1 is MDHEN, CDR2 SYDVKM. The CDR3 nucleotides are TGTGCCAGCAGTCCTCTACGCCAGGGTGGGGCCTACAATGAGCAGTTCTTC. This codes for CASSPLRQGGAYNEQFF.

This clonotype was counted many times. V gene TRBV7-2 combines with J gene TRBJ1-4; no definite D call. Deletions cut 5 bases from V and 0 bases from J, with 10 bases between. The germline CDR1 and CDR2 sequences are SGHTA and FQGNSA. The CDR3 has 15 amino acids. This CDR3 reads CASSLTWATNEKLFF. Written as DNA, the CDR3 is TGTGCCAGCAGCCTAACTTGGGCAACTAATGAAAAACTGTTTTTT.

This clonotype was detected only a few times. The chain couples TRBV4-3 to TRBJ2-2, with D unclear. Per the germline V gene, CDR1 is LGHNA and CDR2 is YSLEER. V shed 4 bases and J shed 8 bases, with 8 bases lying between them. The CDR3 is 12 residues long. This CDR3 is CASSPIGGELFF. The CDR3 region has the DNA TGCGCCAGCAGCCCCATAGGAGGGGAGCTGTTTTTT.

The sample holds many counts of this clonotype. The chain employs TRBV20-1 and TRBJ2-1; D uncertain. This CDR3 has 11 residues. Germline V lookup: CDR1 DFQATT, CDR2 SNEGSKA (reference sequence). V was shortened by 6 bases and J by 4 bases, with 7 bases between the two germline ends. In nucleotides, the CDR3 is TGCAGTGCGACCGCTTACAATGAGCAGTTCTTC. It codes for CSATAYNEQFF.

This chain joins TRBV28 and TRBJ2-5; D unclear. The V end was cut by 5 bases, the J end by 1 base, with 11 bases between. Looked up from germline, CDR1 is MDHEN and CDR2 is SYDVKM. This CDR3 comprises 14 residues. This CDR3 reads CASSALGTQETQYF. CDR3 coding DNA: TGTGCCAGCAGTGCCCTAGGAACCCAAGAGACCCAGTACTTC.

This clonotype was detected ten times or more. The rearrangement uses TRBV29-1 and TRBJ1-4, with 8 positions matching TRBD1. From germline, CDR1 is SQVTM and CDR2 ANQGSEA. Trimming at V came to 5 bases and at J to 4 bases, leaving 3 bases not matched to a gene. The CDR3 runs to 13 residues. The CDR3 reads CSVRGQGNEKLFF. The CDR3 region has the DNA TGCAGCGTTAGAGGACAGGGTAATGAAAAACTGTTTTTT.

This clonotype has more than one count but fewer than ten. V usage is TRBV4-2 and J usage is TRBJ2-5, with 7 bases fitting TRBD1. The CDR3 runs to 15 residues. Germline trimming cut 0 bases from V and 3 bases from J; bases unmatched to any gene: 4. Germline CDR1 is LGHNA and CDR2 is YNFKEQ. CDR3 residues: CASSQEGQHKETQYF. CDR3 bases: TGTGCCAGCAGCCAAGAGGGACAGCATAAAGAGACCCAGTACTTC.

This clonotype was detected many times. The rearrangement links TRBV11-2 to TRBJ2-5, with 7 bases matching TRBD1. Germline V gene sequence: CDR1 SGHAT, CDR2 FQNNGV. Losses at the gene ends were 7 bases for V and 5 bases for J; bases not matched to a gene: 7. CDR3 length: 13 amino acids. In DNA, the CDR3 is TGTGCCAGCAACCCGGGGACAGAGGAGACCCAGTACTTC. Residues: CASNPGTEETQYF.

This clonotype has only a few counts. One end of the junction fails to match germline, which may point to a read error. The J gene is TRBJ2-7, the V gene TRBV28; a weak D match, TRBD1 (6 bases). Germline-derived CDR1 and CDR2 are MDHEN and SYDVKM. The CDR3 spans 15 residues. The CDR3 region is CASGLYPGQGYEQYF. The CDR3 DNA is TGTGCCAGCGGTTTATACCCGGGGCAGGGGTACGAGCAGTACTTC.

In its sample, this clonotype was seen a few times. The chain is built from TRBV5-1 and TRBJ2-3, with D maybe TRBD2 (5 bases). There are 14 residues in the CDR3. CDR1 and CDR2 from the germline V gene are SGHRS and YFSETQ. Trimming cost V 6 bases and J 0 bases, with 11 bases left between them. The CDR3 nucleotides read TGCGCCAGCACCCCTGGGGAGAGCACAGATACGCAGTATTTT. Amino acids: CASTPGESTDTQYF.

This clonotype came up many times. A junction end diverges from the germline sequence, so it may reflect a read error. V and J are TRBV20-1 and TRBJ2-7; 8 bases fit TRBD1. Germline loops: CDR1 DFQATT, CDR2 SNEGSKA (reference sequence). The CDR3 runs 12 residues. CDR3 sequence (DNA): TGCAGTGCTGGAGACAGGGGCGGTGAGCAGTACTTC. It yields the protein CSAGDRGGEQYF.

This clonotype showed up many times. The chain couples TRBV14 to TRBJ2-1; maybe TRBD1 (5 bases). The length of the CDR3 is 17 residues. Trimming shortened V by 4 bases and J by 2 bases, and 18 bases separated the two germline ends. Germline V lookup: CDR1 SGHDN, CDR2 FVKESK. The CDR3 DNA reads as TGTGCCAGCAGCCCAAAGATAGGACAAGTTGCCTACAATGAGCAGTTCTTC. Translation: CASSPKIGQVAYNEQFF.

This clonotype was found many times. The V and J genes are TRBV11-2 and TRBJ2-1; no clear D gene. The CDR3 loop spans 12 amino acids. Trimming removed 5 bases at V and 9 bases at J, with 11 bases between. Germline CDR1 reads SGHAT; CDR2 reads FQNNGV. CDR3 sequence (DNA): TGTGCCAGCAGCCATCTAGGCGGTGAGCAGTTCTTC. Protein product: CASSHLGGEQFF.

The chain carries TRBV7-2 and TRBJ1-4; 8 nucleotides agree with TRBD1. V trimming: 1 base; J trimming: 6 bases; junction bases outside the gene matches: 1. In germline, CDR1 is SGHTA, CDR2 FQGNSA. The CDR3 is made up of 14 amino acids. CDR3 residues: CASSLDRGDEKLFF. The CDR3 DNA reads TGTGCCAGCAGCTTAGACAGGGGGGATGAAAAACTGTTTTTT.

V and J are TRBV6-5 and TRBJ1-6; D is unresolved. V was trimmed by 2 bases and J by 7 bases, leaving 15 bases between them. The V gene's germline CDR1 is MNHEY and CDR2 SVGAGI. The CDR3 consists of 16 residues. Written as DNA, the CDR3 is TGTGCCAGCAGTTACGTAGGGCAGGCGGACAATTCACCCCTCCACTTT. Amino acids: CASSYVGQADNSPLHF.

This clonotype was seen a handful of times. The chain joins TRBV7-9 to TRBJ1-1; 9 nucleotides align to TRBD1. V lost 4 bases, J lost 2 bases, and 8 bases stayed unmatched. Germline-derived CDR1 and CDR2 are SEHNR and FQNEAQ (reference sequence). CDR3 size: 16 residues. The CDR3 loop reads CASSSTGGIGNTEAFF. The CDR3 nucleotides read TGTGCCAGCAGCTCAACAGGGGGCATCGGCAACACTGAAGCTTTCTTT. The complete variable domain, with remaining parts taken from reference TRBV7-9 and TRBJ1-1, reads DTGVSQNPRHKITKRGQNVTFRCDPISEHNRLYWYRQTLGQGPEFLTYFQNEAQLEKSRLLSDRFSAERPKGSFSTLEIQRTEQGDSAMYLCASSSTGGIGNTEAFFGQGTRLTVV.

This clonotype was counted many times. The chain links TRBV13 to TRBJ2-1; TRBD2 aligns across 12 bases. Trimming took 7 bases from V and 5 from J; bases not matched to a gene: 12. Per the germline V gene, CDR1 is PRHDT and CDR2 is FYEKMQ (reference sequence). The CDR3 is 17 amino acids. The CDR3 reads CASKTSGRAPMHNEQFF. In nucleotides, the CDR3 is TGTGCCAGCAAGACTAGCGGGAGAGCGCCGATGCACAATGAGCAGTTCTTC.

The chain couples TRBV9 to TRBJ1-1, with D tentatively TRBD1 (5 bases). Trimming left V 3 bases short and J 2 bases short, with 14 bases between. The germline V gene has CDR1 SGDLS and CDR2 YYNGEE. The CDR3 is made up of 15 amino acids. CDR3 DNA: TGTGCCAGCAGCGCCCAGGGAGGGGCCAACACTGAAGCTTTCTTT. Translation: CASSAQGGANTEAFF.

The CDR3 coding sequence is TGTGCCAGCTCTCGAGAGGCTTCTGGGGCCAACGTCCTGACTTTC. Protein product: CASSREASGANVLTF. V and J are TRBV18 and TRBJ2-6; D not resolved. Germline V lookup: CDR1 KGHSH, CDR2 LQKENI. CDR3 length: 15 amino acids. V lost 6 bases and J 1 base, leaving 10 bases between the germline ends. The variable domain in full, completed from reference TRBV18 and TRBJ2-6, reads NAGVMQNPRHLVRRRGQEARLRCSPMKGHSHVYWYRQLPEEGLKFMVYLQKENIIDESGMPKERFSAEFPKEGPSILRIQQVVRGDSAAYFCASSREASGANVLTFGAGSRLTVL.

This clonotype occurred many times. The chain couples TRBV5-8 to TRBJ2-2; TRBD1 agrees at 11 bases. V lost 1 base to trimming and J lost 6 bases; unmatched junction nucleotides: 2. In germline, CDR1 is SGHTS, CDR2 YDEGEE. This CDR3 is 15 amino acids long. The CDR3: CASSLWTGGPGELFF. The CDR3 nucleotides are TGTGCCAGCAGCTTGTGGACAGGGGGCCCCGGGGAGCTGTTTTTT.